Shown below are 11 T cell receptor beta chains from a single sample sequenced in a study of cytomegalovirus exposure and HLA in healthy donors (dated by TCRdb to the late 2010s). Receptors were amplified or captured by the immunoSEQ multiplex PCR assay. A mixture of 60 forward primers for TCR Vbeta segments and 13 reverse primers for TCR Jbeta segments was used in the multiplex PCR. TCRdb re-hosts the immuneACCESS table, in-frame sequences only. Its copies lack some clones; in the studies checked, an unresolved V gene accounts for under half of them, and the cause for the rest is not known. A total of about 86,000 clones appear in this sample, 78% of them only once. The ten largest clones capture approximately 2.7% of the sample. Sequenced: PBMCs. These TCRs come from a male donor in good health and CMV-seropositive.

The V and J genes are TRBV28 and TRBJ1-5; 8 bases match TRBD1. J lost 4 bases, V lost 5 bases, and 10 bases had no gene match. The CDR3 totals 16 residues. The germline gives CDR1 MDHEN, CDR2 SYDVKM. The CDR3 DNA sequence: TGTGCCAGCAGTGGACAGGGAAGGAGTCGGAATCAGCCCCAGCATTTT. Translation gives CASSGQGRSRNQPQHF.

This clone was seen a handful of times. The rearrangement joins TRBV28 to TRBJ1-5; D might be TRBD1 (6 bases). Germline CDR1 MDHEN, CDR2 SYDVKM. The CDR3 is made up of 12 amino acids. V dropped 9 bases and J dropped 11 bases, with 17 bases sitting between them. CDR3 protein: CASPAGDKAQHF. In DNA form, the CDR3 reads TGTGCCAGTCCGGCAGGGGATAAGGCCCAGCATTTT.

The chain joins TRBV27 to TRBJ2-2; the D is unclear. This CDR3 region has 13 residues. V shed 8 bases and J shed 4 bases, with 11 bases lying between them. From germline, CDR1 is MNHEY and CDR2 SMNVEV (reference sequence). The CDR3 is CASRLGVTGELFF. CDR3 bases: TGTGCCAGCCGATTAGGAGTCACCGGGGAGCTGTTTTTT.

This clone occurred once. The V and J genes are TRBV4-1 and TRBJ2-1, with 11 bases matching TRBD1. Germline V lookup: CDR1 MGHRA, CDR2 YSYEKL. This CDR3 is built from 16 residues. V shed 1 base, J shed 3 bases, and the junction held 2 bases outside the gene matches. This chain's CDR3 is CASSQAGTGGYNEQFF. The CDR3 DNA is TGCGCCAGCAGCCAAGCAGGGACAGGGGGCTACAATGAGCAGTTCTTC.

The CDR3 region has the DNA TGTGCCAGCAGCGCACCGGGACTAGCGGACAATGAGCAGTTCTTC. Protein product: CASSAPGLADNEQFF. This chain uses TRBV7-9 with TRBJ2-1; 11 nucleotides align to TRBD2. Germline values: CDR1 SEHNR, CDR2 FQNEAQ (reference sequence). This CDR3 comprises 15 residues. The junction had 5 bases not matched to a gene; V was cut back by 5 bases and J by 5 bases.

The chain links TRBV7-2 to TRBJ2-3; D might be TRBD2 (5 bases). Trimming removed 5 bases at V and 4 bases at J, with 19 bases between. The germline gives CDR1 SGHTA, CDR2 FQGNSA. CDR3 size: 16 residues. CDR3 coding DNA: TGTGCCAGCAGCCCAATGGGCGGGCGTCTGGCAGATACGCAGTATTTT. This sequence encodes CASSPMGGRLADTQYF.

The J gene is TRBJ2-3, the V gene TRBV15; 9 positions agree with TRBD1. From germline, CDR1 is LNHNV and CDR2 YYDKDF (reference sequence). After removal of 8 bases from V and 7 bases from J, the junction contained 31 bases not matched to a gene. The CDR3 has 21 residues. This chain's CDR3 is CATRPLAGTGFTRGPDNTQYF. The CDR3 DNA reads TGTGCCACCCGACCCTTGGCCGGGACAGGGTTCACGCGGGGCCCGGACAATACGCAGTATTTT.

This chain connects TRBV6-5 to TRBJ2-7; 8 bases are shared with TRBD1. The V gene end was trimmed by 2 bases and the J gene end by 2 bases; junction bases not matched to a gene: 5. The germline V gene encodes CDR1 MNHEY and CDR2 SVGAGI. This CDR3 spans 15 amino acids. The CDR3 DNA reads TGTGCCAGCAGTTACCATTTGACAGGGGCCTACGAGCAGTACTTC. Protein sequence: CASSYHLTGAYEQYF.

This chain links TRBV5-5 with TRBJ2-3; the match to TRBD2 covers 8 bases. This CDR3 contains 15 residues. Trimming at V came to 4 bases and at J to 2 bases, leaving 6 bases not matched to a gene. Germline assignment: CDR1 SGHKS and CDR2 YYEKEE (reference sequence). The CDR3 loop reads CASSLLAGPTDTQYF. Here the CDR3 DNA reads TGTGCCAGCAGCCTTCTAGCGGGCCCCACAGATACGCAGTATTTT.

This clone was observed a single time. Here the CDR3 DNA reads TGTGCCACCTCGGACAGGATGAGCACAGATACGCAGTATTTT. It yields the protein CATSDRMSTDTQYF. The chain links TRBV27 to TRBJ2-3; 7 nucleotides line up with TRBD1. The CDR3 extends over 14 amino acids. The germline CDR1 and CDR2 sequences are MNHEY and SMNVEV (reference sequence). V shed 10 bases, J shed 0 bases, and the junction held 7 bases outside the gene matches.

The chain employs TRBV30 and TRBJ2-5; tentative D call: TRBD1 (5 bases). The CDR3 sequence is 12 residues long. Trimming cost V 2 bases and J 5 bases, with 9 bases left between them. CDR1 is GTSNPN and CDR2 is SVGIG in the germline V gene (reference sequence). The CDR3 here is CAWSRGEETQYF. CDR3 nucleotide sequence: TGTGCCTGGAGTAGGGGCGAGGAGACCCAGTACTTC.